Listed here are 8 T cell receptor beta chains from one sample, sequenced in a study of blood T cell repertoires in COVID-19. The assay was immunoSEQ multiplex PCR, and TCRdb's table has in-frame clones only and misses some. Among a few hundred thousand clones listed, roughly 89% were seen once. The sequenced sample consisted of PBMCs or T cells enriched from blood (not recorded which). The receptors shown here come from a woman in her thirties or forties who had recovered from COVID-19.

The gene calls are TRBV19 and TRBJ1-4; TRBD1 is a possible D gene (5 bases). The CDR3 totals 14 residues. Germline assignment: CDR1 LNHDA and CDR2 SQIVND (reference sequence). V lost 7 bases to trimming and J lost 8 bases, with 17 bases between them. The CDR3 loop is CASTAGTVWEKLFF. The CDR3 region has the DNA TGTGCCAGTACCGCCGGGACTGTCTGGGAAAAACTGTTTTTT.

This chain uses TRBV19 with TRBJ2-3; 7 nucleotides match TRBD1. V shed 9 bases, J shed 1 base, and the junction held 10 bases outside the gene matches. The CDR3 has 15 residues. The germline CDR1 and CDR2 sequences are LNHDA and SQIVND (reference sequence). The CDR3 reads CASSGQVGGTDTQYF. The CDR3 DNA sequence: TGTGCCAGCTCAGGACAGGTAGGGGGCACAGATACGCAGTATTTT.

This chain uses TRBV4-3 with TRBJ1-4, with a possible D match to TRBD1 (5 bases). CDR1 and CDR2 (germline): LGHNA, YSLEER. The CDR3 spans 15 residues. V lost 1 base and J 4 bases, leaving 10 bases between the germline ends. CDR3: CASSQGDSFNEKLFF. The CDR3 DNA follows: TGCGCCAGCAGCCAAGGCGACAGCTTTAATGAAAAACTGTTTTTT.

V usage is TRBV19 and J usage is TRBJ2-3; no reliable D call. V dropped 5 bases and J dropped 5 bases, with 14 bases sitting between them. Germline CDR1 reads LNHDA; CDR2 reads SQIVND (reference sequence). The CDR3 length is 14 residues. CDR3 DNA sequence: TGTGCCAGTAGTCCACGGTACCGAGGAGATACGCAGTATTTT. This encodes CASSPRYRGDTQYF.

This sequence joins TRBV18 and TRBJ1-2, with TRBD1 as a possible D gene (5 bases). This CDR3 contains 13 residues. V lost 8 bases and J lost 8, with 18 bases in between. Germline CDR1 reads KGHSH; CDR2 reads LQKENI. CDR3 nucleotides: TGTGCCAGCCTATTAAGCAGGGCCAGCGGCTACACCTTC. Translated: CASLLSRASGYTF.

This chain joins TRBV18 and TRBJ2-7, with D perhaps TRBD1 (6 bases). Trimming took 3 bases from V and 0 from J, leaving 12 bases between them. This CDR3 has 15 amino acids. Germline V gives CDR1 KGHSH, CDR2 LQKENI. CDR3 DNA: TGTGCCAGCTCACCGGGGGCCCCTAGCTCCTACGAGCAGTACTTC. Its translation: CASSPGAPSSYEQYF.

The CDR3, as DNA: TGTGCCAGTACCGGGGGAGCCAGGGGGGAGACCCAGTACTTC. Translated, it gives CASTGGARGETQYF. V gene TRBV19 combines with J gene TRBJ2-5, with D tentatively TRBD1 (7 bases). CDR3 length equals 14 residues. The V gene lost 7 bases and the J gene lost 5 bases, with 17 bases spanning the gap. The germline V gene has CDR1 LNHDA and CDR2 SQIVND (reference sequence). Full variable domain (outside the CDR3, taken from reference TRBV19 and TRBJ2-5): DGGITQSPKYLFRKEGQNVTLSCEQNLNHDAMYWYRQDPGQGLRLIYYSQIVNDFQKGDIAEGYSVSREKKESFPLTVTSAQKNPTAFYLCASTGGARGETQYFGPGTRLLVL.

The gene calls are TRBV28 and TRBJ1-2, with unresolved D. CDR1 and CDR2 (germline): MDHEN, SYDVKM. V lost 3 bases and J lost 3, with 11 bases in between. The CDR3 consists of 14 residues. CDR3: CASSLWRVDYGYTF. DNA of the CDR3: TGTGCCAGCAGTTTGTGGAGGGTAGACTATGGCTACACCTTC.